These 16 T cell receptor beta chains were sequenced from one sample in a study of blood T cell repertoires in COVID-19. The assay was immunoSEQ multiplex PCR, and TCRdb's table has in-frame clones only and misses some. The repertoire holds approximately 150,000 clones, with around 82% as singletons. Sequenced input: PBMCs or T cells enriched from blood (not recorded which). The source is a man in his forties or fifties who had recovered from COVID-19.

This clone came up a few times. V gene TRBV30 combines with J gene TRBJ2-1; TRBD1 matches at 10 bases. The CDR3 is made up of 16 amino acids. J was trimmed by 10 bases and V by 1 base; bases with no gene match: 13. In germline, CDR1 is GTSNPN, CDR2 SVGIG (reference sequence). CDR3 residues: CAWSDWDRGGSGEQFF. The CDR3 bases are TGTGCCTGGAGTGACTGGGACAGGGGCGGCTCGGGGGAGCAGTTCTTC. Variable domain in full (rest from reference TRBV30 and TRBJ2-1): SQTIHQWPATLVQPVGSPLSLECTVEGTSNPNLYWYRQAAGRGLQLLFYSVGIGQISSEVPQNLSASRPQDRQFILSSKKLLLSDSGFYLCAWSDWDRGGSGEQFFGPGTRLTVL.

J is TRBJ1-5 and V is TRBV27; D remains unclear. The CDR3 sequence is 15 residues long. V lost 2 bases to trimming and J lost 1 base, with 9 bases between them. CDR1 and CDR2 from the germline V gene are MNHEY and SMNVEV (reference sequence). The CDR3 spells CASSLGGWSNQPQHF. CDR3 coding DNA: TGTGCCAGCAGTTTAGGCGGTTGGAGCAATCAGCCCCAGCATTTT.

This clone has at least ten counts. The chain uses TRBV5-1 and TRBJ2-1; possibly TRBD1 for D (5 bases). CDR3 length equals 15 residues. V lost 9 bases and J lost 8, with 24 bases in between. Germline CDR1 reads SGHRS; CDR2 reads YFSETQ. CDR3 nucleotide sequence: TGCGCCACCCGACCCACAGGTTCAGGGCGCGATGAGCAGTTCTTC. Protein: CATRPTGSGRDEQFF. The whole variable domain, filled in from reference TRBV5-1 and TRBJ2-1, reads KAGVTQTPRYLIKTRGQQVTLSCSPISGHRSVSWYQQTPGQGLQFLFEYFSETQRNKGNFPGRFSGRQFSNSRSEMNVSTLELGDSALYLCATRPTGSGRDEQFFGPGTRLTVL.

V gene TRBV5-1 combines with J gene TRBJ2-1, with 7 bases that match TRBD1. The germline CDR1 and CDR2 sequences are SGHRS and YFSETQ. The CDR3 totals 15 residues. The trim removed 0 bases at V and 12 bases at J, leaving 12 bases unmatched. The CDR3 region is CASSLGDRDISRQFF. DNA of the CDR3: TGCGCCAGCAGCTTGGGCGACAGGGACATCAGTCGGCAGTTCTTC.

The chain joins TRBV9 to TRBJ2-3; 15 bases fit TRBD2. Germline CDR1 and CDR2: SGDLS and YYNGEE. The length of the CDR3 is 17 residues. V lost 3 bases, J lost 2 bases, and 4 bases stayed unmatched. CDR3 region: CASSEGLAGGSTDTQYF. CDR3 bases: TGTGCCAGCAGCGAAGGACTAGCGGGGGGGTCCACAGATACGCAGTATTTT.

This chain links TRBV7-6 with TRBJ2-1; possible D gene TRBD2, 5 bases. CDR3 size: 14 residues. CDR1 and CDR2 from the germline V gene are SGHVS and FNYEAQ. Deletions cut 5 bases from V and 5 bases from J, with 13 bases between. CDR3 in DNA: TGTGCCAGCAGCGAAAGACTATATGACAATGAGCAGTTCTTC. This translates into CASSERLYDNEQFF.

CDR3: CASSQVAGGYEQYF. CDR3 DNA: TGTGCCAGCAGCCAAGTCGCGGGGGGCTACGAGCAGTACTTC. V usage is TRBV3-1 (or the pseudogene TRBV3-2) and J usage is TRBJ2-7; 8 nucleotides align to TRBD2. V shed 1 base, J shed 3 bases, and the junction held 2 bases outside the gene matches. The CDR3 spans 14 residues. CDR1 and CDR2 from the germline V gene are LGHDT and YNNKEL (reference sequence).

This chain uses TRBV12-3 or TRBV12-4 with TRBJ1-4; D is unclear. CDR3 size: 13 residues. V lost 3 bases and J lost 4, with 6 bases in between. The CDR3 sequence: CASSFQVNEKLFF. DNA for the CDR3: TGTGCCAGCAGTTTCCAGGTTAATGAAAAACTGTTTTTT.

The CDR3 sequence: CASTRDRGSNIQYF. CDR3 DNA: TGTGCCAGCACGCGGGACAGGGGTAGCAACATTCAGTACTTC. The chain uses TRBV2 and TRBJ2-4, with TRBD1 matching over 10 bases. J was trimmed by 7 bases and V by 7 bases; bases with no gene match: 7. The germline gives CDR1 SNHLY, CDR2 FYNNEI. The CDR3 is 14 residues long.

The count of this clone is one. The gene calls are TRBV19 and TRBJ1-2, with D perhaps matching TRBD1 (6 bases). The CDR3 is 13 amino acids. Trimming left V 6 bases short and J 8 bases short, with 16 bases between. The germline V gene encodes CDR1 LNHDA and CDR2 SQIVND (reference sequence). The DNA for the CDR3 is TGTGCCAGTAGGCTCTTGGCAGGGGAAGGCTACACCTTC. Amino acid sequence: CASRLLAGEGYTF.

This chain uses TRBV5-1 with TRBJ2-2; a possible D gene is TRBD1 (6 bases). The V gene lost 0 bases and the J gene lost 4 bases, with 13 bases spanning the gap. This CDR3 comprises 16 residues. The germline V gene encodes CDR1 SGHRS and CDR2 YFSETQ. The CDR3 protein is CASSLGAGAATGELFF. CDR3 DNA sequence: TGCGCCAGCAGCTTGGGGGCAGGGGCGGCCACCGGGGAGCTGTTTTTT.

This sequence joins TRBV14 and TRBJ2-5, with D hard to call. Germline CDR1 reads SGHDN; CDR2 reads FVKESK. V lost 1 base, J lost 5 bases, and 2 bases lay in between. CDR3 length: 11 residues. The DNA for the CDR3 is TGTGCCAGCAGCCAAGCTGAGACCCAGTACTTC. Its translation: CASSQAETQYF.

J is TRBJ1-2 and V is TRBV10-3; no firm D call. The CDR3 runs to 13 residues. Germline values: CDR1 ENHRY, CDR2 SYGVKD. V gave up 4 bases and J gave up 8 bases, with 14 bases separating them. CDR3 nucleotide sequence: TGTGCCATCAGTGGATACGGCTCGGGGGGCTACACCTTC. It specifies CAISGYGSGGYTF.

This chain uses TRBV11-3 with TRBJ2-2; no firm D call. Germline CDR1 reads SGHNT; CDR2 reads YENEEA. V dropped 8 bases and J dropped 6 bases, with 13 bases sitting between them. The CDR3 length is 13 residues. CDR3 sequence (DNA): TGTGCCAGCGCCCTCGACACCTCCGGGGAGCTGTTTTTT. It specifies CASALDTSGELFF.

This clone was detected a few times. The chain combines TRBV13 with TRBJ1-4, with D unresolved. Between the trimmed V and J ends, which lost 8 bases and 4 bases, there was a span of 11 bases. Germline values: CDR1 PRHDT, CDR2 FYEKMQ (reference sequence). This CDR3 has 13 amino acids. As DNA, the CDR3 is TGTGCCAGCGGGGAGAGGAATAATGAAAAACTGTTTTTT. Translating gives CASGERNNEKLFF.

The chain is built from TRBV18 and TRBJ2-1; TRBD2 aligns across 8 bases. The ends lost 3 bases at V and 6 bases at J; junction bases unmatched: 10. Germline CDR1 and CDR2: KGHSH and LQKENI. This CDR3 is built from 16 residues. The CDR3 region is CASSPSYGGAFNEQFF. The CDR3 DNA follows: TGTGCCAGCTCACCGTCTTACGGGGGGGCGTTCAATGAGCAGTTCTTC.